This T cell receptor (beta chain) was obtained from a study of blood T cell repertoires in COVID-19 (dated by TCRdb to 2020 to 2021). Turning to the overall study: Samples covering the acute and convalescent phases of COVID-19 were provided by collaborators in the United States, Italy and Spain. The prospective study material was composed of cDNA or gDNA derived from T cells, B-cell-depleted T cells, or PBMCs. Deeply sampled blood TCRbeta repertoires from subjects exposed to, actively infected with, or recovered from COVID-19 were included in the dataset. The repertoires were released in a freely available public database meant as a resource for research on the immune response to SARS-CoV-2. Samples came from the ongoing ImmuneRACE study (first 160 participants) plus 1,254 subjects from 6 global collaborators. Sample metadata almost always included a de-identified subject ID, COVID-19 status, age in years and sex. HLA class I and class II types, where available, came from metadata supplied by the sample provider rather than from assay-based typing. Summary of the overall study and its limitations: The quantity of clinical and demographic metadata differed by source and by participant and was supplied without curation.

After removal of 0 bases from V and 9 bases from J, the junction retains 9 bases not matched to a gene. In the germline V gene, CDR1 corresponds to SGDLS and CDR2 to YYNGEE. The CDR3 contains 15 residues, cysteine and phenylalanine counted. The only DNA kept is the CDR3, 45 bases in frame from the first base. TCRbeta CDR3 regions were amplified from genomic DNA by means of the immunoSEQ Assay, a bias-controlled multiplex PCR. Turning to the authors' computational methods: Within the assay, amplification of reference gene primers was used to estimate how many nucleated cells each sample contained. Sequence reads were collapsed and filtered to measure the absolute abundance of every unique TCRbeta CDR3 rearrangement. For each sample, productive Simpson clonality was calculated as the square root of Simpson's diversity index over productive rearrangements. TCRdb carries this immuneACCESS record with in-frame sequences only. Its versions omit some clonotypes, under half of them owing to an unresolved V gene in the studies checked, with the rest unexplained. For V, J and clone size, that table is used; D and trimming come from the DNA. The sample table contains 210,000 or so clones; only one count was recorded for about 90% of them. About 12% of the sample belongs to the ten largest clones.

Another Seattle source contributed samples from volunteer blood donors who had recovered from COVID-19. Collaborating institutions collected whole blood in K2EDTA tubes following their own protocols. For TCRbeta analysis, collaborators shipped samples as frozen whole blood, isolated PBMCs, or DNA extracted from either of those sample types. As for this clone: It lacks a known antigen. No base quality information exists; no much larger clone differs at one position.

Specimen: peripheral blood. The rearrangement joined TRBV9 to TRBJ2-1, with 7 bases in between that match TRBD2. This TCR was recovered from a woman younger than 30 who had recovered from COVID-19. This receptor has the CDR3 CASSVVSASGAEQFF. The bases are TGTGCCAGCAGCGTAGTTTCCGCTAGCGGCGCTGAGCAGTTCTTC.